This TCR beta chain was observed in a study of T-cell reconstitution after alpha-beta-depleted transplantation in children (dated by TCRdb to the mid-2010s). The study in broad terms: T-cell immune reconstitution after TCRalphabeta/CD19-depleted allogeneic hematopoietic cell transplantation in children was quantitatively tracked in the study by means of TCR repertoire profiling.

Results the study describes overall, beyond this receptor: The frequencies of hyperexpanded clones fell over the following months, and after one year, T-cell counts and TCRbeta diversity were mostly attributed to newly produced T cells. The high TCRbeta diversity at day 60 in some patients was ascribed to recipient T cells and intrathymic progenitors that had survived conditioning. The apparently early alphabetaT-cell count recovery about two months after transplant was reportedly dependent on only several hundred rapidly expanded clones derived from non-depleted graft cells.

The treatment or condition label on this specimen signifies: allogeneic hematopoietic cell transplantation with graft depleted of TCRalphabeta T cells and CD19 B cells. Transplant recipients were children who received TCRalphabeta/CD19-depleted allogeneic hematopoietic cell grafts. According to the germline V gene (reference sequence), CDR1 reads SEHNR and CDR2 reads FQNEAQ. The CDR3 runs 15 amino acids, cysteine and phenylalanine included. The retained sequence is limited to the CDR3, 45 bases, with the frame set at the first base. Trimming removed 5 bases from V and 5 bases from J, leaving 15 bases between the germline ends. Ten or more counts support this clonotype. Its cognate antigen has yet to be identified. Per-base quality was not reported, and no clone a single base away is much larger than it. Library prep was done by PCR. The listed sequencing device is Illumina HiSeq 2500. To normalize quantification of the TCRbeta repertoire, the TCR libraries were built with molecular barcoding that relied on unique molecular identifiers. TCRdb reworked the public reads: Q25 trimming with fastp, MiXCR clone assembly, productive beta chains retained. Records with the same CDR3 protein are collapsed into one entry carrying the most frequent genes and DNA. This sample has fewer than 35,000 distinct CDR3 sequences in its table, and 6.3% of those were observed once. Clones ranked in the top ten supply approximately 7% of the sample.

The sequences come from PBMCs, mostly from graft donor cells, collected 180 days after TCRalphabeta/CD19-depleted stem cell transplant. The receptor was isolated from a male patient younger than 18 who had a stem cell transplant for acute myeloid leukemia, so the T cells may come from the graft donor. Recombination connected TRBV7-9 to TRBJ2-2, with TRBD2 as a weak D call on 5 bases. The nucleotide sequence reads TGTGCCAGCAGCCGCCGGAAAGCGGAAACCGGGGAGCTGTTTTTT. Its coded protein is CASSRRKAETGELFF.